This passage covers 22 T cell receptor beta chains from one sample sequenced in a study of vaccination and CD4 T cells after COVID-19. Their antigen targets remain unknown. Treatment indicated: roughly 10-day PBMC culture with coronavirus spike peptide pools or control peptides (ViraFEST assay). Cultured CD4+ T-cell DNA underwent Oncomine TCR Beta short-read sequencing. TCRdb analysed the PCR reads with MiXCR anew, one entry per CDR3 protein. The sample holds 13,000 to 15,000 distinct CDR3 sequences, roughly 57% seen once. The sample taken for sequencing was CD4+ T cells from blood, cultured in vitro. The receptor source for this set is a human donor who had recovered from COVID-19.

This clonotype was detected only a few times. The rearrangement links TRBV27 to TRBJ2-4; D perhaps matches TRBD1 (6 bases). From germline, CDR1 is MNHEY and CDR2 SMNVEV (reference sequence). The CDR3 runs to 15 residues. Trimming removed 5 bases at V and 1 base at J, with 12 bases between. This CDR3 is CASSPLRGAKNIQYF. The CDR3 region has the DNA TGTGCCAGCAGTCCCCTAAGGGGGGCCAAAAACATTCAGTACTTC.

The chain joins TRBV19 to TRBJ1-6, with a possible D match to TRBD1 (5 bases). V lost 7 bases and J 10 bases, leaving 20 bases between the germline ends. The CDR3 contains 15 residues. Germline assignment: CDR1 LNHDA and CDR2 SQIVND (reference sequence). CDR3 bases: TGTGCCAGTACCACCGGGGCCAGTCTTGGGTCACCCCTCCACTTT. This codes for CASTTGASLGSPLHF.

This clonotype appeared once. V usage is TRBV6-4 and J usage is TRBJ2-2, with D possibly being TRBD2 (6 bases). The CDR3 has 15 amino acids. Germline assignment: CDR1 MRHNA and CDR2 SNTAGT. V was clipped by 5 bases and J by 5 bases, with 15 bases between them. The CDR3 loop is CASSLEGGGTGELFF. CDR3 coding DNA: TGTGCCAGCAGTCTGGAGGGAGGCGGAACCGGGGAGCTGTTTTTT.

This chain uses TRBV20-1 with TRBJ1-5; D remains unclear. The CDR3 loop spans 12 amino acids. Trimming shortened V by 4 bases and J by 9 bases, and 13 bases separated the two germline ends. Per germline, CDR1 DFQATT and CDR2 SNEGSKA (reference sequence). The CDR3 sequence is CSATQTGRPQHF. CDR3 DNA: TGCAGTGCTACGCAAACGGGAAGGCCCCAGCATTTT.

The V and J genes are TRBV20-1 and TRBJ2-2; 7 positions match TRBD1. Losses at the gene ends were 0 bases for V and 9 bases for J; bases not matched to a gene: 10. Germline-derived CDR1 and CDR2 are DFQATT and SNEGSKA (reference sequence). The CDR3 covers 15 residues. The CDR3 region has the DNA TGCAGTGCTAGAGATCAGGACCAAGGGGGCCGGGAGCTGTTTTTT. Its translation: CSARDQDQGGRELFF.

The chain couples TRBV20-1 to TRBJ1-5; D may be TRBD1 (5 bases). From germline, CDR1 is DFQATT and CDR2 SNEGSKA (reference sequence). The CDR3 is 15 amino acids. With 5 bases removed from V and 2 bases from J, the gap between germline ends came to 16 bases. The CDR3 nucleotides read TGCAGTGCTCGAACGCAGGGATTAGGCAATCAGCCCCAGCATTTT. Its protein is CSARTQGLGNQPQHF.

CDR3 loop: CATSPDPTGELFF. The DNA of the CDR3 is TGTGCCACCAGTCCGGACCCCACCGGGGAGCTGTTTTTT. The chain joins TRBV24-1 to TRBJ2-2; D is uncertain. Trimming took off 6 bases at V and 4 bases at J, with 8 bases between the two ends. Germline V lookup: CDR1 KGHDR, CDR2 SFDVKD. The CDR3 has 13 amino acids.

The gene calls are TRBV9 and TRBJ1-6; maybe TRBD1 (6 bases). Germline V lookup: CDR1 SGDLS, CDR2 YYNGEE. The CDR3 totals 15 residues. V gave up 1 base and J gave up 7 bases, with 12 bases separating them. The CDR3 protein is CASSVTGTANSPLHF. CDR3 bases: TGTGCCAGCAGCGTAACAGGGACGGCAAATTCACCCCTCCACTTT.

Here the CDR3 reads CASSASTSGEQFF. DNA for the CDR3: TGCGCCAGCAGTGCCTCGACTAGCGGGGAGCAGTTCTTC. The chain combines TRBV10-1 with TRBJ2-1; 10 positions match TRBD2. Germline loops: CDR1 WNHNN, CDR2 SYGVQD (reference sequence). This CDR3 spans 13 amino acids. The ends lost 4 bases at V and 10 bases at J; junction bases unmatched: 4.

V is TRBV7-9 and J is TRBJ1-2; maybe TRBD1 (5 bases). The CDR3 sequence is 14 residues long. The germline gives CDR1 SEHNR, CDR2 FQNEAQ (reference sequence). Trimming removed 3 bases at V and 4 bases at J, with 12 bases between. Written as DNA, the CDR3 is TGTGCCAGCAGCTTCAGCAGGGTAGGCTATGGCTACACCTTC. Translating gives CASSFSRVGYGYTF.

J is TRBJ1-2 and V is TRBV24-1, with D hard to call. The germline V gene encodes CDR1 KGHDR and CDR2 SFDVKD. The CDR3 is 13 amino acids. Deletions cut 3 bases from V and 14 bases from J, with 18 bases between. The CDR3 spells CATSDPRTVGWTF. The CDR3 coding sequence is TGTGCCACCAGTGATCCGAGGACGGTTGGTTGGACCTTC.

For the CDR3, the DNA is TGCAGCGTTTTGCCCCAGGTCGGAAACACCATATATTTT. Its translation: CSVLPQVGNTIYF. The chain is built from TRBV29-1 and TRBJ1-3; no clear D gene. Trimming removed 5 bases from V and 4 bases from J, with 12 bases in between. Germline V gene lookup returns CDR1 SQVTM and CDR2 ANQGSEA. This CDR3 is built from 13 residues.

The gene calls are TRBV5-1 and TRBJ2-7, with a weak D call TRBD2 (6 bases). Trimming pared 4 bases from V and 2 bases from J, leaving 16 bases between. This CDR3 has 15 amino acids. Germline assignment: CDR1 SGHRS and CDR2 YFSETQ. CDR3 sequence reads: CASSDSGGFPYEQYF. CDR3 DNA sequence: TGCGCCAGCAGCGATTCCGGGGGATTTCCCTACGAGCAGTACTTC.

The rearrangement links TRBV7-9 to TRBJ2-5; TRBD2 matches 8 bases. This CDR3 is 13 amino acids long. Germline V gene lookup returns CDR1 SEHNR and CDR2 FQNEAQ (reference sequence). The ends lost 11 bases at V and 2 bases at J; junction bases unmatched: 7. For the CDR3, the DNA is TGTGCCGGAGTAGTAGCGGGGCAAGAGACCCAGTACTTC. It specifies CAGVVAGQETQYF.

A remark on this clonotype: The junction departs from the called germline gene at one end, perhaps through a read error. The V call is TRBV7-9, the J call TRBJ2-7; 7 bases are a match to TRBD1. The CDR3 loop spans 13 amino acids. The V gene's germline CDR1 is SEHNR and CDR2 FQNEAQ (reference sequence). The CDR3 spells CVSSTSGGDEQYF. As DNA, the CDR3 is TGTGTCAGCAGCACCTCAGGGGGAGACGAGCAGTACTTC.

The genes are TRBV6-2 or TRBV6-3 and TRBJ1-5; 9 bases line up with TRBD1. This CDR3 has 15 residues. V lost 5 bases and J lost 6; bases outside the gene matches: 8. Germline CDR1 reads MNHEY; CDR2 reads SVGEGT. The CDR3 sequence: CASSRGQGNGQPQHF. The CDR3 nucleotides are TGTGCCAGCAGTCGGGGACAGGGTAATGGTCAGCCCCAGCATTTT.

The V and J genes are TRBV5-4 and TRBJ2-5, with D possibly called TRBD1 or TRBD2 (6 bases each). The V end was cut by 4 bases, the J end by 3 bases, with 16 bases between. Germline V CDR1 and CDR2: SGHNT, YYREEE (reference sequence). The CDR3 is 15 amino acids. The CDR3 reads CASSPRGGTKETQYF. CDR3 nucleotides: TGTGCCAGCAGCCCCCGTGGGGGGACAAAAGAGACCCAGTACTTC.

The chain employs TRBV20-1 and TRBJ1-1; 9 bases align to TRBD1. With V trimmed by 3 bases and J by 5 bases, 10 bases remained unmatched. The CDR3 loop spans 15 amino acids. CDR1 DFQATT and CDR2 SNEGSKA come from the germline V gene (reference sequence). The CDR3 sequence: CSASNPTGGDTEAFF. For the CDR3, the DNA is TGCAGTGCTAGTAATCCTACAGGGGGCGATACTGAAGCTTTCTTT.

The table lists this clonotype with a few counts. CDR3 DNA: TGCAGTGCTAGAAGGCAGGGGGCTGGAAACACCATATATTTT. Amino acids: CSARRQGAGNTIYF. This chain links TRBV20-1 with TRBJ1-3; 7 nucleotides agree with TRBD1. Germline CDR1 is DFQATT and CDR2 is SNEGSKA (reference sequence). The CDR3 totals 14 residues. The junction had 3 bases not matched to a gene; V was cut back by 2 bases and J by 2 bases.

J is TRBJ1-5 and V is TRBV4-1; D is perhaps TRBD1 (5 bases). The CDR3 spans 16 residues. Deletions cut 1 base from V and 7 bases from J, with 17 bases between. The germline gives CDR1 MGHRA, CDR2 YSYEKL. The CDR3 sequence is CASSQVWSGNWQPQHF. CDR3 coding DNA: TGCGCCAGCAGCCAAGTTTGGTCAGGGAACTGGCAGCCCCAGCATTTT.

There are a few counts of this clonotype. The chain joins TRBV7-9 to TRBJ1-1; D might be TRBD1 (5 bases). Germline assignment: CDR1 SEHNR and CDR2 FQNEAQ (reference sequence). This CDR3 comprises 13 residues. The V end lost 1 base, the J end lost 3 bases, and 6 bases lay between the germline ends. CDR3 DNA sequence: TGTGCCAGCAGCTTAGGACAGCACACTGAAGCTTTCTTT. Translated, it gives CASSLGQHTEAFF.

This clonotype was seen a few times. The V call is TRBV15, the J call TRBJ2-3, with a weak D call TRBD2 (6 bases). The CDR3 is 13 amino acids. V was clipped by 4 bases and J by 4 bases, with 9 bases between them. Germline loops: CDR1 LNHNV, CDR2 YYDKDF (reference sequence). Here the CDR3 DNA reads TGTGCCACCAGCAAGGGACTGTCAGATACGCAGTATTTT. This encodes CATSKGLSDTQYF.